This TCR beta chain was identified in a study of blood T cells in healthy people across ages. Findings and limits, study-wide: Measured against age, TCR beta diversity per million T cells decreased in a roughly linear manner.

V shed 5 bases and J shed 0 bases, with 8 bases lying between them. Germline CDR1 and CDR2: DFQATT and SNEGSKA (reference sequence). This CDR3 has 12 amino acids. Sample-barcoded 5' priming and a J-beta primer mix drove a second PCR of roughly 7 to 11 cycles. TCRdb processed the 5' RACE reads anew with MiXCR; each CDR3 protein has one entry. The data hold approximately 1.5 million distinct CDR3 sequences, with around 36% observed a single time. This clonotype was found many times. What it binds is not known. The sequence was obtained from a woman under 40 in good health. The chain uses TRBV20-1 and TRBJ2-7; D may be TRBD1 (6 bases). The sequenced sample consisted of blood. As DNA, the CDR3 is TGCAGTGCTGGACAGCACTCCTACGAGCAGTACTTC. This codes for CSAGQHSYEQYF.